This T cell receptor beta chain was captured by sequencing in a study of blood T cell repertoires in COVID-19. Study in general: COVID-19 samples, acute and convalescent, were from the United States, Italy and Spain. The cDNA or gDNA used as material had been derived from T cells, B-cell-depleted T cells, or PBMCs.

CDR3 size: 12 residues. Germline assignment: CDR1 SGHNT and CDR2 YENEEA. The J segment lost 7 bases and the V segment lost 6 bases, leaving 5 bases of the junction unmatched. As processed by the authors: Using reference gene primer amplification, nucleated cell counts were estimated. Produced via immunoSEQ multiplex PCR; TCRdb's table is partial and in-frame only. V and J calls and clone size come straight from that table; D and trimming were deduced from the DNA. The data show tens of thousands of clones, with 85% to 90% seen just once and approximately 1.3% held by the top ten. Specimen: peripheral blood. The chain joins TRBV11-3 to TRBJ1-1; TRBD1 agrees at 7 bases. This receptor was taken from a man aged 55-75 years with acute or convalescent COVID-19. CDR3 sequence (DNA): TGTGCCAGCAGACAACAGGGGCTTGAAGCTTTCTTT. As protein: CASRQQGLEAFF. Combining the CDR3 with reference TRBV11-3 and TRBJ1-1 gives the whole variable domain EAGVVQSPRYKIIEKKQPVAFWCNPISGHNTLYWYLQNLGQGPELLIRYENEEAVDDSQLPKDRFSAERLKGVDSTLKIQPAELGDSAVYLCASRQQGLEAFFGQGTRLTVV.